One and the same sample provided the 17 T cell receptor beta chains below, sequenced in a study of T cell repertoires in cytomegalovirus infection. TCRdb passed the reads through MiXCR, listing each CDR3 protein once. The table lists 86,000 or so distinct CDR3 sequences, 24% of them singletons. These TCRs are of unknown antigen specificity. The material sequenced was CD8+ T cells from cultured PBMCs, taken from culture after CMV antigen stimulation. These receptors originate from a human donor in good health (CMV status not recorded). Some clones in this sample may be carry-over from other donors' samples.

V usage is TRBV24-1 and J usage is TRBJ2-2; tentatively, D is TRBD1 (6 bases). CDR1 and CDR2 (germline): KGHDR, SFDVKD. The CDR3 has 18 amino acids. Trimming cost V 4 bases and J 0 bases, with 17 bases left between them. CDR3 residues: CATSDPFTGTPNTGELFF. As DNA, the CDR3 is TGTGCCACCAGTGACCCATTCACAGGGACCCCGAACACCGGGGAGCTGTTTTTT.

This clonotype was seen only a few times. V and J are TRBV10-3 and TRBJ2-4, with a possible D match to TRBD2 (5 bases). CDR3 size: 15 residues. Trimming cost V 6 bases and J 0 bases, with 12 bases left between them. The germline gives CDR1 ENHRY, CDR2 SYGVKD. The CDR3: CAISPGEGAKNIQYF. Written as DNA, the CDR3 is TGTGCCATCAGCCCCGGCGAGGGAGCCAAAAACATTCAGTACTTC.

This clonotype turned up a few times. This chain joins TRBV9 and TRBJ2-1; perhaps TRBD2 as D (6 bases). Germline values: CDR1 SGDLS, CDR2 YYNGEE. The CDR3 has 15 amino acids. Between the trimmed V and J ends, which lost 4 bases and 0 bases, there was a span of 11 bases. Written as DNA, the CDR3 is TGTGCCAGCAGCTCTGGGGGGAGCTCCTACAATGAGCAGTTCTTC. This translates into CASSSGGSSYNEQFF. The full variable domain, with the rest looked up from reference TRBV9 and TRBJ2-1, is DSGVTQTPKHLITATGQRVTLRCSPRSGDLSVYWYQQSLDQGLQFLIQYYNGEERAKGNILERFSAQQFPDLHSELNLSSLELGDSALYFCASSSGGSSYNEQFFGPGTRLTVL.

This clonotype turned up a few times. The V and J genes are TRBV9 and TRBJ2-3, with no clear D. V shed 0 bases and J shed 2 bases, with 7 bases lying between them. The CDR3 contains 14 residues. Per the germline V gene, CDR1 is SGDLS and CDR2 is YYNGEE. The CDR3 nucleotides read TGTGCCAGCAGCGTAGCGGGCGCCACAGATACGCAGTATTTT. Its translation: CASSVAGATDTQYF. The variable domain in full, with the rest retrieved from reference TRBV9 and TRBJ2-3, is DSGVTQTPKHLITATGQRVTLRCSPRSGDLSVYWYQQSLDQGLQFLIQYYNGEERAKGNILERFSAQQFPDLHSELNLSSLELGDSALYFCASSVAGATDTQYFGPGTRLTVL.

This clonotype has at least ten counts. The chain recombines TRBV6-1 with TRBJ2-1; TRBD2 is a possible D gene (6 bases). Between the trimmed V and J ends, which lost 7 bases and 9 bases, there was a span of 19 bases. CDR3 size: 14 residues. Germline V lookup: CDR1 MNHNS, CDR2 SASEGT. As DNA, the CDR3 is TGTGCCAGCACTCCGCTGGAGGGAATCGGTGAGCAGTTCTTC. Its protein is CASTPLEGIGEQFF.

J is TRBJ2-7 and V is TRBV12-3 or TRBV12-4; D not resolved. Trimming pared 0 bases from V and 5 bases from J, leaving 5 bases between. This CDR3 spans 12 amino acids. The CDR3 sequence: CASSLALDEQYF. In nucleotides, the CDR3 is TGTGCCAGCAGTTTAGCTTTAGACGAGCAGTACTTC.

This clonotype was seen a few times. This chain connects TRBV2 to TRBJ2-5; a possible D gene is TRBD1 (5 bases). CDR1 and CDR2 (germline): SNHLY, FYNNEI. Deletions cut 8 bases from V and 1 base from J, with 8 bases between. The CDR3 has 12 residues. The CDR3 coding sequence is TGTGCCAGCCAGGGCAGCCAAGAGACCCAGTACTTC. Translation: CASQGSQETQYF. The whole variable domain, filled in from reference TRBV2 and TRBJ2-5, reads EPEVTQTPSHQVTQMGQEVILRCVPISNHLYFYWYRQILGQKVEFLVSFYNNEISEKSEIFDDQFSVERPDGSNFTLKIRSTKLEDSAMYFCASQGSQETQYFGPGTRLLVL.

This clonotype showed up many times. This chain's CDR3 is CASSLRQGQEAFF. The CDR3 DNA reads TGTGCCAGCAGTTTAAGACAGGGCCAAGAAGCTTTCTTT. The V and J genes are TRBV12-3 or TRBV12-4 and TRBJ1-1; TRBD1 aligns across 7 bases. This CDR3 comprises 13 residues. The junction had 5 bases not matched to a gene; V was cut back by 2 bases and J by 8 bases.

The CDR3 DNA sequence: TGTGCCACCAGTGACCTGCATAAGCAGTTCTTC. Its translation is CATSDLHKQFF. The V gene is TRBV24-1, the J gene TRBJ2-1; D is unclear. Germline values: CDR1 KGHDR, CDR2 SFDVKD. V gave up 4 bases and J gave up 11 bases, with 8 bases separating them. CDR3 length equals 11 residues.

This clonotype was counted between two and nine times. This chain connects TRBV5-1 to TRBJ2-1; D may match TRBD1 or TRBD2 (5 bases each). The V gene lost 3 bases and the J gene lost 6 bases, with 16 bases spanning the gap. CDR1 and CDR2 (germline): SGHRS, YFSETQ. The length of the CDR3 is 15 residues. The CDR3 DNA reads as TGCGCCAGCAGCTGGGTAGGTGGGACCTCCAATGAGCAGTTCTTC. Its protein product is CASSWVGGTSNEQFF. Supplemented by reference TRBV5-1 and TRBJ2-1, the full variable domain reads KAGVTQTPRYLIKTRGQQVTLSCSPISGHRSVSWYQQTPGQGLQFLFEYFSETQRNKGNFPGRFSGRQFSNSRSEMNVSTLELGDSALYLCASSWVGGTSNEQFFGPGTRLTVL.

The V call is TRBV27, the J call TRBJ1-1; possibly TRBD1 for D (5 bases). This CDR3 is built from 16 residues. Per the germline V gene, CDR1 is MNHEY and CDR2 is SMNVEV (reference sequence). With 3 bases removed from V and 4 bases from J, the gap between germline ends came to 18 bases. The CDR3 sequence is CASSLTGPRGFTEAFF. The CDR3 DNA reads TGTGCCAGCAGTTTGACGGGACCTCGGGGATTCACTGAAGCTTTCTTT.

This clonotype turned up a few times. The V gene is TRBV27, the J gene TRBJ2-5, with D perhaps matching TRBD2 (5 bases). V lost 0 bases to trimming and J lost 4 bases, with 9 bases between them. The CDR3 is made up of 14 amino acids. Germline CDR1 reads MNHEY; CDR2 reads SMNVEV (reference sequence). The CDR3 DNA sequence: TGTGCCAGCAGTTTATCCGGGAAAAGAGAGACCCAGTACTTC. Its protein is CASSLSGKRETQYF.

By share, this clonotype ranks as medium-sized. The chain combines TRBV7-8 with TRBJ2-3; D uncertain. The CDR3 extends over 17 amino acids. V was cut by 3 bases and J by 3 bases, with 19 bases left in between. CDR1 and CDR2 (germline): SGHVS, FQNEAQ. The CDR3 region has the DNA TGTGCCAGCAGCTTTAGGGCCTCAATTGTAGTGACAGATACGCAGTATTTT. Protein sequence: CASSFRASIVVTDTQYF.

In this sample, this clonotype turned up many times. The chain has TRBV6-5 and TRBJ2-1; 7 bases align to TRBD2. The CDR3 runs to 14 residues. V lost 7 bases, J lost 4 bases, and 7 bases stayed unmatched. Per the germline V gene, CDR1 is MNHEY and CDR2 is SVGAGI. CDR3 loop: CASNPSGTYNEQFF. CDR3 in DNA: TGTGCCAGCAATCCCAGCGGGACGTACAATGAGCAGTTCTTC.

V usage is TRBV27 and J usage is TRBJ2-5; 7 bases are a match to TRBD1. With V trimmed by 8 bases and J by 4 bases, 10 bases remained unmatched. The CDR3 contains 14 residues. Germline-derived CDR1 and CDR2 are MNHEY and SMNVEV (reference sequence). The CDR3 region has the DNA TGTGCCAGCCACGCGCTTTACAGGGGAGAGACCCAGTACTTC. Its protein is CASHALYRGETQYF.

The rearrangement joins TRBV18 to TRBJ2-3; D gene uncertain. CDR1 is KGHSH and CDR2 is LQKENI in the germline V gene. This CDR3 has 15 residues. The ends were cut back, 3 bases at V and 0 bases at J, with 10 bases in the middle. The CDR3 sequence is CASSPDGLSTDTQYF. The DNA of the CDR3 is TGTGCCAGCTCACCGGACGGTCTGAGCACAGATACGCAGTATTTT.

This rearrangement joins TRBV12-3 or TRBV12-4 to TRBJ1-3, with a possible D match to TRBD1 (6 bases). The CDR3 extends over 15 amino acids. With 3 bases removed from V and 6 bases from J, the gap between germline ends came to 15 bases. The CDR3 loop reads CASSFVPGAKNTIYF. The CDR3 DNA is TGTGCCAGCAGTTTTGTGCCAGGGGCTAAAAACACCATATATTTT.